The T cell receptor (beta chain) described here comes from a study of technical replicates of blood from four donors. Sequencing used immunoSEQ multiplex PCR; TCRdb keeps in-frame clones, though not all of them. The data show some 47,000 clones, with more than 85% seen just once and under 5% held by the top ten. Germline-derived CDR1 and CDR2 are MGHDK and SYGVNS. The CDR3 length is 13 residues. Trimming removed 3 bases from V and 10 bases from J; junction bases left unmatched: 6. The V call is TRBV25-1, the J call TRBJ2-1, with 7 bases lining up with TRBD1. The sequence came from a human donor in good health. Some clones in this sample may be carry-over from other donors' samples. The sequencing input was PBMCs. The CDR3 loop reads CASSDRDRREQFF. Written as DNA, the CDR3 is TGTGCCAGCAGTGATAGGGACAGACGGGAGCAGTTCTTC.